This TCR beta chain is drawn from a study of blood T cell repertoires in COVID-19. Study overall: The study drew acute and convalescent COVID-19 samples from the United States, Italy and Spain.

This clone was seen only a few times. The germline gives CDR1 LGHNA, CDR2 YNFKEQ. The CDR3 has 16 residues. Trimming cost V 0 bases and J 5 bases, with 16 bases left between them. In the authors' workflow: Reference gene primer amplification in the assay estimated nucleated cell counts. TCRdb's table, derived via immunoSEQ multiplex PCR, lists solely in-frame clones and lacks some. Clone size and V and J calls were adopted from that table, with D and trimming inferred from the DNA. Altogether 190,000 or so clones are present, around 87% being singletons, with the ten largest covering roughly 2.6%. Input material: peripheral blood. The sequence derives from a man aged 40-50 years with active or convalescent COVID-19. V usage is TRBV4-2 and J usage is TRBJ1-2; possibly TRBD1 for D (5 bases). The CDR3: CASSQDAAQAGYGYTF. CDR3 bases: TGTGCCAGCAGCCAAGACGCTGCACAGGCGGGGTATGGCTACACCTTC.